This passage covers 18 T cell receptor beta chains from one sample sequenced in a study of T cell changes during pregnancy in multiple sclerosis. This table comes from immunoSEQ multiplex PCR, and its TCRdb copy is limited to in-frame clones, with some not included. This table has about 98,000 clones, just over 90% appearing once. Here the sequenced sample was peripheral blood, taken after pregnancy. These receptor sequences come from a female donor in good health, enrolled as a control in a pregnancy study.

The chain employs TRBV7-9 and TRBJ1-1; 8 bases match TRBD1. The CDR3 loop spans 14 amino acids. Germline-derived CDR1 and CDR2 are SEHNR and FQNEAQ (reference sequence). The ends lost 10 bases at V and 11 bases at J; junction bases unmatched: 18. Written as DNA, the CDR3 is TGTGCCACATGGGACGGCGTGACAGGGGCTCGGGCTTTCTTT. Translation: CATWDGVTGARAFF.

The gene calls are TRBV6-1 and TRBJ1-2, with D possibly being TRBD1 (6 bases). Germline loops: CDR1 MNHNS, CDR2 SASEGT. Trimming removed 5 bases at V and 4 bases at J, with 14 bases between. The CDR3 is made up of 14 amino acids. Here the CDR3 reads CASSTGTQRYGYTF. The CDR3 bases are TGTGCCAGCAGTACCGGGACACAACGCTATGGCTACACCTTC.

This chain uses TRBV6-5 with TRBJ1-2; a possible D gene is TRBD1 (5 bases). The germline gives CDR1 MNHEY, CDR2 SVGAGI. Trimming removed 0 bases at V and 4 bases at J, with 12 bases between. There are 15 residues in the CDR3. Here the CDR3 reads CASSYSLAGGYGYTF. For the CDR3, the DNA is TGTGCCAGCAGTTACTCTTTGGCGGGGGGCTATGGCTACACCTTC.

The CDR3 nucleotides read TGTGCCTGGGACAGACCAGGGAACACTGAAGCTTTCTTT. Its protein product is CAWDRPGNTEAFF. V is TRBV30 and J is TRBJ1-1; D perhaps matches TRBD1 (5 bases). Germline loops: CDR1 GTSNPN, CDR2 SVGIG (reference sequence). CDR3 length equals 13 residues. Trimming pared 5 bases from V and 1 base from J, leaving 11 bases between.

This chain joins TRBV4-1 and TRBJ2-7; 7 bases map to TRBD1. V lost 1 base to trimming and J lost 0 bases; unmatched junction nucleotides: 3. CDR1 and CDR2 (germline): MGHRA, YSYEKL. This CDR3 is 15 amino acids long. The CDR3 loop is CASSQGTGLSYEQYF. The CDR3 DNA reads TGCGCCAGCAGCCAAGGGACAGGTCTCTCCTACGAGCAGTACTTC.

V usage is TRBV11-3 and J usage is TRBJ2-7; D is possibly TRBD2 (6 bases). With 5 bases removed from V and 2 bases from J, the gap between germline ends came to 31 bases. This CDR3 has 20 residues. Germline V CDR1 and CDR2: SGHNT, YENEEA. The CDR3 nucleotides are TGTGCCAGCAGCCCAGGATGGGGCGGGGATAAGGGACCAGCCACCTACGAGCAGTACTTC. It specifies CASSPGWGGDKGPATYEQYF.

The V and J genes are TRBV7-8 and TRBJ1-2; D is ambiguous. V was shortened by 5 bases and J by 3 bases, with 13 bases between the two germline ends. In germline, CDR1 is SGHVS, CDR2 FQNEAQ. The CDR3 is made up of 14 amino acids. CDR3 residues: CASSSNREDYGYTF. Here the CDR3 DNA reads TGTGCCAGCAGCAGTAATCGGGAGGACTATGGCTACACCTTC.

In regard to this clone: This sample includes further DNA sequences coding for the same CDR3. CDR3 sequence: CASSLGQDRGPRYF. The DNA of the CDR3 is TGTGCCAGCAGTTTAGGTCAGGACAGGGGGCCAAGGTACTTC. The chain employs TRBV28 and TRBJ2-7; 11 bases map to TRBD1. This CDR3 has 14 amino acids. Losses at the gene ends were 2 bases for V and 12 bases for J; bases not matched to a gene: 9. Germline CDR1 is MDHEN and CDR2 is SYDVKM.

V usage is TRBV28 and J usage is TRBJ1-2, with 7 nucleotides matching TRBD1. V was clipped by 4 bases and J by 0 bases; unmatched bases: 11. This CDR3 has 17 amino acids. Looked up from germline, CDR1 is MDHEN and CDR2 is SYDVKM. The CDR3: CASSSRQPGTANYGYTF. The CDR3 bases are TGTGCCAGCAGTTCCCGGCAACCCGGGACAGCTAACTATGGCTACACCTTC.

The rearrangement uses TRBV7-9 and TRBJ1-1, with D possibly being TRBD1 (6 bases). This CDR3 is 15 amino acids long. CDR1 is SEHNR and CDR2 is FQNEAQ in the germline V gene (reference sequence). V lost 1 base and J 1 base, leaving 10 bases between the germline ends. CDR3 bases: TGTGCCAGCAGCTTAGAGTGGGACACGAACACTGAAGCTTTCTTT. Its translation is CASSLEWDTNTEAFF.

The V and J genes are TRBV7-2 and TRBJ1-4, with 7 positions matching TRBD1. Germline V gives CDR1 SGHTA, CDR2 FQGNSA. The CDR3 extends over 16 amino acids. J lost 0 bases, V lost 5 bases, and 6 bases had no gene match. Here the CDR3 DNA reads TGTGCCAGCAGCAACCGTAGGGGGCCAACTAATGAAAAACTGTTTTTT. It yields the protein CASSNRRGPTNEKLFF.

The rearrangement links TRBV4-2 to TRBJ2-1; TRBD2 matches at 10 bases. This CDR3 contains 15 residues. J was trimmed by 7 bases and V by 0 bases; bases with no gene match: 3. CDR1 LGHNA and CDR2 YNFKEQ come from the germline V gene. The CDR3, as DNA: TGTGCCAGCAGCCAAGAAGCGGGAGGGCCGAATGAGCAGTTCTTC. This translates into CASSQEAGGPNEQFF.

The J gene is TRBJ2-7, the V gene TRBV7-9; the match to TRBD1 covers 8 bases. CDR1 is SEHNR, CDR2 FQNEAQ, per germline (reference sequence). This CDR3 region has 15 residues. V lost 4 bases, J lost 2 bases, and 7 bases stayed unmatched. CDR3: CASSSTGTGPYEQYF. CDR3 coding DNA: TGTGCCAGCAGCTCAACCGGGACAGGTCCCTACGAGCAGTACTTC.

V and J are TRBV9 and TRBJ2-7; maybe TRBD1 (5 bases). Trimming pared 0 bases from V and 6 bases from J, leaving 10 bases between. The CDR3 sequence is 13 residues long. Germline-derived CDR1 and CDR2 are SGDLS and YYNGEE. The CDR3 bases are TGTGCCAGCAGCGTAGCACAGGACGCCGAGCAGTACTTC. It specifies CASSVAQDAEQYF.

CDR3 sequence (DNA): TGTGCCAGTAGTACACTAGAGCAAGAGACCCAGTACTTC. Encoded protein: CASSTLEQETQYF. The gene calls are TRBV19 and TRBJ2-5, with D tentatively TRBD2 (5 bases). The CDR3 length is 13 residues. V dropped 4 bases and J dropped 2 bases, with 8 bases sitting between them. Germline loops: CDR1 LNHDA, CDR2 SQIVND (reference sequence).

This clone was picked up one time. The DNA of the CDR3 is TGCGCCAGCAGCTTGGCTCCGGGAGTCGACAATGAGCAGTTCTTC. Amino acids: CASSLAPGVDNEQFF. The gene calls are TRBV5-1 and TRBJ2-1; TRBD2 is a possible D gene (6 bases). This CDR3 has 15 residues. The germline gives CDR1 SGHRS, CDR2 YFSETQ. Trimming left V 0 bases short and J 5 bases short, with 12 bases between. The variable domain in full, with the rest retrieved from reference TRBV5-1 and TRBJ2-1, is KAGVTQTPRYLIKTRGQQVTLSCSPISGHRSVSWYQQTPGQGLQFLFEYFSETQRNKGNFPGRFSGRQFSNSRSEMNVSTLELGDSALYLCASSLAPGVDNEQFFGPGTRLTVL.

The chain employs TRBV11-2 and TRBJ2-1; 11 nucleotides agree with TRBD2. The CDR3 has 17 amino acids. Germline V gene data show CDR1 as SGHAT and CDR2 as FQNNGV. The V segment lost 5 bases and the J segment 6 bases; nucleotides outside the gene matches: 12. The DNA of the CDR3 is TGTGCCAGCAGCCCCCGTGGAGGACTAGCGGGTACCAATGAGCAGTTCTTC. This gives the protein CASSPRGGLAGTNEQFF.

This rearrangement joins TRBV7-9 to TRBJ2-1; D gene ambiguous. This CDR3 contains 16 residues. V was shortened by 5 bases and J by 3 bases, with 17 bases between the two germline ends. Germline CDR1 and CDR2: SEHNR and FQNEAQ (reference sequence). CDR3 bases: TGTGCCAGCAGCCCGCCGCAGCGCGGAAGCTACAATGAGCAGTTCTTC. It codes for CASSPPQRGSYNEQFF.